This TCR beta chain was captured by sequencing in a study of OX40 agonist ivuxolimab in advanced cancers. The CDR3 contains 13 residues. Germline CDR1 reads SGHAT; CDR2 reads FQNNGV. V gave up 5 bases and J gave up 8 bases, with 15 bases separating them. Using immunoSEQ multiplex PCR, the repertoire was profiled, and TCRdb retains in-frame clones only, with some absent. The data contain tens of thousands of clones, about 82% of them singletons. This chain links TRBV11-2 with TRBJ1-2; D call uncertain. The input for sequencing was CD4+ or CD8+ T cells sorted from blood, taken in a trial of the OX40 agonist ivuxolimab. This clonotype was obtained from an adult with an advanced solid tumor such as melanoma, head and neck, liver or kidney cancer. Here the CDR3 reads CASSGTAVWGYTF. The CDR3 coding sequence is TGTGCCAGCAGCGGTACAGCCGTATGGGGCTACACCTTC.